The 20 T cell receptor beta chains reported below all come from one sample, sequenced in a study of blood T cell repertoires in COVID-19. Sequenced by immunoSEQ multiplex PCR; TCRdb stores in-frame clones only, minus some. Of about 400,000 clones detected, approximately 85% appear once; the ten largest clones hold around 2.1%. The sequenced sample was PBMCs or T cells enriched from blood (not recorded which). Every receptor here comes from a woman between 35 and 50 years old with acute COVID-19.

The chain has TRBV10-1 and TRBJ1-1, with D maybe TRBD1 (6 bases). V shed 0 bases and J shed 3 bases, with 11 bases lying between them. Germline-derived CDR1 and CDR2 are WNHNN and SYGVQD (reference sequence). The CDR3 length is 15 residues. The CDR3 DNA reads TGCGCCAGCAGTGAGTCGGGCAGGGGATACACTGAAGCTTTCTTT. Translating gives CASSESGRGYTEAFF.

This rearrangement joins TRBV25-1 to TRBJ2-5; 8 bases are a match to TRBD2. The CDR3 spans 16 residues. CDR1 is MGHDK, CDR2 SYGVNS, per germline. Trimming at V came to 1 base and at J to 2 bases, leaving 6 bases not matched to a gene. CDR3 nucleotides: TGTGCCAGCAGTGAATGGCTCGGGGGGGAACAAGAGACCCAGTACTTC. Translated: CASSEWLGGEQETQYF.

This sequence joins TRBV4-2 and TRBJ2-5; 8 positions agree with TRBD2. Germline V gene sequence: CDR1 LGHNA, CDR2 YNFKEQ. V dropped 4 bases and J dropped 2; count of bases not matched to a gene: 6. This CDR3 region has 15 residues. The DNA of the CDR3 is TGTGCCAGCAGCCCGCGACTAGCGACTCAAGAGACCCAGTACTTC. It is translated as CASSPRLATQETQYF.

The chain carries TRBV6-1 and TRBJ2-7; 9 bases line up with TRBD1. Per the germline V gene, CDR1 is MNHNS and CDR2 is SASEGT. Losses at the gene ends were 3 bases for V and 1 base for J; bases not matched to a gene: 10. The CDR3 covers 17 residues. CDR3: CASSELAGQGISYEQYF. The CDR3 DNA sequence: TGTGCCAGCAGTGAGCTTGCTGGACAGGGGATTTCCTACGAGCAGTACTTC.

This chain uses TRBV5-4 with TRBJ2-4; a possible D gene is TRBD1 (5 bases). Trimming removed 4 bases from V and 0 bases from J, with 14 bases in between. Germline lookup yields CDR1 SGHNT and CDR2 YYREEE (reference sequence). The CDR3 contains 16 residues. CDR3 nucleotide sequence: TGTGCCAGCAGCCCTGACAGAAGCCAAGCCAAAAACATTCAGTACTTC. Amino acid sequence: CASSPDRSQAKNIQYF.

The V and J genes are TRBV19 and TRBJ2-1, with D possibly TRBD2 on 6 matching bases. V lost 5 bases and J lost 6, with 20 bases in between. Germline assignment: CDR1 LNHDA and CDR2 SQIVND (reference sequence). This CDR3 contains 16 residues. The CDR3 sequence: CASSASPSGGVNEQFF. In nucleotides, the CDR3 is TGTGCCAGTAGTGCGTCCCCCTCCGGAGGGGTCAATGAGCAGTTCTTC.

The chain is built from TRBV7-9 and TRBJ1-6; D is unclear. Germline V gene data show CDR1 as SEHNR and CDR2 as FQNEAQ (reference sequence). This CDR3 spans 15 amino acids. The V end was cut by 1 base, the J end by 11 bases, with 15 bases between. This CDR3 is CASSLDGLIKAPLHF. CDR3 bases: TGTGCCAGCAGCTTAGACGGACTAATTAAGGCACCCCTCCACTTT. Full variable domain (outside the CDR3, taken from reference TRBV7-9 and TRBJ1-6): DTGVSQNPRHKITKRGQNVTFRCDPISEHNRLYWYRQTLGQGPEFLTYFQNEAQLEKSRLLSDRFSAERPKGSFSTLEIQRTEQGDSAMYLCASSLDGLIKAPLHFGNGTRLTVT.

The chain is built from TRBV27 and TRBJ1-2; tentative D call: TRBD1 (6 bases). The CDR3 sequence is 13 residues long. V was cut by 3 bases and J by 4 bases, with 9 bases left in between. Germline CDR1 MNHEY, CDR2 SMNVEV (reference sequence). CDR3: CASSFRGTYGYTF. CDR3 bases: TGTGCCAGCAGTTTTAGGGGGACCTATGGCTACACCTTC.

The gene calls are TRBV18 and TRBJ2-3; D is possibly TRBD1 (6 bases). The CDR3 runs to 14 residues. The germline gives CDR1 KGHSH, CDR2 LQKENI. The ends were cut back, 6 bases at V and 4 bases at J, with 14 bases in the middle. The CDR3 protein is CASSPTRGADTQYF. In DNA form, the CDR3 reads TGTGCCAGCTCGCCAACCAGGGGTGCAGATACGCAGTATTTT.

V gene TRBV30 combines with J gene TRBJ2-3; TRBD1 might be the D (5 bases). There are 16 residues in the CDR3. The V gene's germline CDR1 is GTSNPN and CDR2 SVGIG (reference sequence). Deletions cut 0 bases from V and 2 bases from J, with 15 bases between. The CDR3 loop is CAWSVQASWDTDTQYF. DNA of the CDR3: TGTGCCTGGAGTGTACAGGCTAGTTGGGACACAGATACGCAGTATTTT.

The rearrangement uses TRBV19 and TRBJ1-1; D uncertain. The germline V gene has CDR1 LNHDA and CDR2 SQIVND (reference sequence). The CDR3 has 11 residues. Trimming shortened V by 6 bases and J by 4 bases, and 6 bases separated the two germline ends. The CDR3 sequence is CASSLGTEAFF. The CDR3 DNA sequence: TGTGCCAGTAGCCTCGGCACTGAAGCTTTCTTT.

The chain couples TRBV6-1 to TRBJ1-5; 9 bases are a match to TRBD1. The CDR3 is 16 amino acids. Germline trimming cut 2 bases from V and 0 bases from J; bases unmatched to any gene: 2. The germline V gene has CDR1 MNHNS and CDR2 SASEGT. The CDR3 region has the DNA TGTGCCAGCAGTGAATGGGGACAGGGTAGCAATCAGCCCCAGCATTTT. Encoded protein: CASSEWGQGSNQPQHF.

The chain employs TRBV24-1 and TRBJ2-1; 9 bases fit TRBD1. The CDR3 is 15 amino acids. Unmatched junction bases numbered 8, after V lost 4 bases and J lost 8 bases. Per germline, CDR1 KGHDR and CDR2 SFDVKD. The DNA of the CDR3 is TGTGCCACCAGTGACCCCAACAGGGGGCGCGATGAGCAGTTCTTC. Protein: CATSDPNRGRDEQFF.

The chain couples TRBV19 to TRBJ2-7; D uncertain. Deletions cut 0 bases from V and 3 bases from J, with 9 bases between. This CDR3 region has 14 residues. Germline CDR1 LNHDA, CDR2 SQIVND (reference sequence). The CDR3 region has the DNA TGTGCCAGTAGTATAGATCCGAGTAGCTACGAGCAGTACTTC. Encoded protein: CASSIDPSSYEQYF.

The chain carries TRBV2 and TRBJ2-1; D gene uncertain. The V end lost 10 bases, the J end lost 7 bases, and 20 bases lay between the germline ends. Looked up from germline, CDR1 is SNHLY and CDR2 is FYNNEI. The length of the CDR3 is 14 residues. CDR3 nucleotides: TGTGCCACCGGCCCATCCGCCAGGTCGAATGAGCAGTTCTTC. Amino acids: CATGPSARSNEQFF.

V and J are TRBV30 and TRBJ2-7, with a possible D match to TRBD1 (6 bases). Germline assignment: CDR1 GTSNPN and CDR2 SVGIG (reference sequence). V dropped 2 bases and J dropped 6 bases, with 17 bases sitting between them. There are 14 residues in the CDR3. The CDR3 DNA reads TGTGCCTGGAGTACGGGACAACCGCTTTCCGAGCAGTACTTC. Its translation: CAWSTGQPLSEQYF.

V and J are TRBV18 and TRBJ1-2; the D is unclear. The germline V gene encodes CDR1 KGHSH and CDR2 LQKENI. The CDR3 runs 14 residues. The germline V and J ends were trimmed by 0 bases and 4 bases, with 9 bases remaining between them. CDR3 nucleotide sequence: TGTGCCAGCTCACCACCTAACAGTGGCTATGGCTACACCTTC. This encodes CASSPPNSGYGYTF.

This chain connects TRBV5-1 to TRBJ1-1, with 10 bases aligning to TRBD1. The germline CDR1 and CDR2 sequences are SGHRS and YFSETQ. The CDR3 contains 12 residues. V lost 3 bases to trimming and J lost 8 bases; unmatched junction nucleotides: 1. The DNA of the CDR3 is TGCGCCAGCAGCTGGGACAGGGGAGAAGCTTTCTTT. This gives the protein CASSWDRGEAFF.

The V and J genes are TRBV28 and TRBJ2-7; D not certain. Trimming pared 6 bases from V and 2 bases from J, leaving 14 bases between. Germline lookup yields CDR1 MDHEN and CDR2 SYDVKM. The CDR3 has 14 residues. The CDR3 protein is CASRPRQITYEQYF. The DNA of the CDR3 is TGTGCCAGCAGGCCACGCCAGATTACCTACGAGCAGTACTTC. The complete variable domain, with remaining parts taken from reference TRBV28 and TRBJ2-7, reads DVKVTQSSRYLVKRTGEKVFLECVQDMDHENMFWYRQDPGLGLRLIYFSYDVKMKEKGDIPEGYSVSREKKERFSLILESASTNQTSMYLCASRPRQITYEQYFGPGTRLTVT.

The chain employs TRBV3-1 (or the pseudogene TRBV3-2) and TRBJ2-2; TRBD1 agrees at 9 bases. The germline CDR1 and CDR2 sequences are LGHDT and YNNKEL (reference sequence). V dropped 6 bases and J dropped 4; count of bases not matched to a gene: 3. The CDR3 sequence is 14 residues long. The CDR3 loop reads CASSRQGGTGELFF. The CDR3 DNA follows: TGTGCCAGCAGTCGACAGGGGGGCACCGGGGAGCTGTTTTTT.